This T cell receptor beta chain was documented in a study of T-cell memory formation after mild COVID-19. Overall study: TCR clusters mostly belonged to single donors.

Study-wide results and caveats: Mainly in CM and EM were contracting CD4+ clones; CD8+ were in EMRA. Pre-infection memory carried some responding clones, suggesting that cross-reactive memory joined.

Germline V gene data show CDR1 as KGHSH and CDR2 as LQKENI. The V and J ends lost 1 base and 6 bases respectively, with 9 bases between them. The CDR3 is made up of 14 amino acids. For this clonotype: Antigen specificity is unknown. Being one base from a much bigger clone, this may be a read error.

Using its own MiXCR run on the 5' RACE reads, TCRdb lists one record per CDR3 protein. The repertoire holds approximately 150,000 distinct CDR3 sequences, with under 7% as singletons. Sequenced material: PBMCs or a T cell subset sorted from them (not recorded which). The clonotype was recovered from an adult woman who had mild COVID-19 (a few samples of this study predate the infection). Cell type and time point are not known. The genes are TRBV18 and TRBJ2-2; the D is unclear. CDR3 in DNA: TGTGCCAGCTCACCACGACCCGGGTCCGGGGAGCTGTTTTTT. It yields the protein CASSPRPGSGELFF. The full variable domain, in which reference TRBV18 and TRBJ2-2 provide the parts outside the CDR3, is NAGVMQNPRHLVRRRGQEARLRCSPMKGHSHVYWYRQLPEEGLKFMVYLQKENIIDESGMPKERFSAEFPKEGPSILRIQQVVRGDSAAYFCASSPRPGSGELFFGEGSRLTVL.